The 28 T cell receptor beta chains reported below all come from one sample, sequenced in a study of OX40 agonist ivuxolimab in advanced cancers. The protocol was immunoSEQ multiplex PCR, while the TCRdb copy is restricted to in-frame clones and leaves out a portion. In the table there are over 80,000 clones, about nine tenths of which are singletons. The specimen comprised CD4+ or CD8+ T cells sorted from blood, sampled in a trial of the OX40 agonist ivuxolimab. The source is an adult with an advanced solid tumor such as melanoma, head and neck, liver or kidney cancer.

Comment on this clone: A read error may account for a junction end that differs from germline. The rearrangement joins TRBV7-7 to TRBJ2-5; 11 bases fit TRBD2. CDR1 is SSHAT and CDR2 is FNYEAQ in the germline V gene (reference sequence). There are 15 residues in the CDR3. The CDR3 region is CASSAGLADQGTQYF. In DNA form, the CDR3 reads TGTGCTAGCAGCGCGGGACTAGCGGATCAAGGGACCCAGTACTTC.

The chain recombines TRBV19 with TRBJ1-1, with D tentatively TRBD1 (6 bases). V was trimmed by 10 bases and J by 4 bases, leaving 22 bases between them. Germline V gene sequence: CDR1 LNHDA, CDR2 SQIVND (reference sequence). The CDR3 consists of 15 residues. CDR3 coding DNA: TGTGCCACACGCCGATGGGACATCCCGAGCACTGAAGCTTTCTTT. Its translation: CATRRWDIPSTEAFF. Filled out from reference TRBV19 and TRBJ1-1, the complete variable domain reads DGGITQSPKYLFRKEGQNVTLSCEQNLNHDAMYWYRQDPGQGLRLIYYSQIVNDFQKGDIAEGYSVSREKKESFPLTVTSAQKNPTAFYLCATRRWDIPSTEAFFGQGTRLTVV.

This chain links TRBV30 with TRBJ2-7; D uncertain. The germline V gene encodes CDR1 GTSNPN and CDR2 SVGIG (reference sequence). V was shortened by 2 bases and J by 3 bases, with 11 bases between the two germline ends. This CDR3 is built from 13 residues. The CDR3 bases are TGTGCCTGGAGTCCTTCCCCTATCTACGAGCAGTACTTC. This translates into CAWSPSPIYEQYF. The full variable domain, with the rest looked up from reference TRBV30 and TRBJ2-7, is SQTIHQWPATLVQPVGSPLSLECTVEGTSNPNLYWYRQAAGRGLQLLFYSVGIGQISSEVPQNLSASRPQDRQFILSSKKLLLSDSGFYLCAWSPSPIYEQYFGPGTRLTVT.

This chain joins TRBV5-1 and TRBJ2-7; 9 positions agree with TRBD1. Trimming took 3 bases from V and 4 from J; bases not matched to a gene: 2. This CDR3 contains 13 residues. Germline assignment: CDR1 SGHRS and CDR2 YFSETQ. CDR3 DNA: TGCGCCAGCAGCTCCGGACAGGGGTACGAGCAGTACTTC. It translates to CASSSGQGYEQYF.

The chain uses TRBV6-1 and TRBJ1-5; 7 nucleotides align to TRBD1. J was trimmed by 4 bases and V by 8 bases; bases with no gene match: 8. From germline, CDR1 is MNHNS and CDR2 SASEGT. The CDR3 spans 14 residues. The CDR3 sequence is CASGGQEKNQPQHF. The CDR3 bases are TGTGCCAGCGGCGGACAGGAAAAAAATCAGCCCCAGCATTTT.

This chain uses TRBV14 with TRBJ1-2; no definite D call. Looked up from germline, CDR1 is SGHDN and CDR2 is FVKESK. The V and J ends lost 2 bases and 0 bases respectively, with 4 bases between them. The CDR3 spans 13 residues. CDR3 sequence reads: CASSQQANYGYTF. DNA of the CDR3: TGTGCCAGCAGCCAACAGGCTAACTATGGCTACACCTTC.

The V gene is TRBV19, the J gene TRBJ2-1, with 10 bases matching TRBD2. Germline V CDR1 and CDR2: LNHDA, SQIVND (reference sequence). There are 16 residues in the CDR3. V was clipped by 5 bases and J by 1 base; unmatched bases: 5. CDR3 region: CASSSTLAGSYNEQFF. In DNA form, the CDR3 reads TGTGCCAGTAGTTCCACACTAGCGGGATCCTACAATGAGCAGTTCTTC.

This chain links TRBV6-1 with TRBJ2-3, with TRBD2 matching 8 bases. Germline V lookup: CDR1 MNHNS, CDR2 SASEGT. Trimming cost V 5 bases and J 2 bases; bases outside gene matches: 6. This CDR3 contains 15 residues. CDR3 sequence: CASSISGGPTDTQYF. The CDR3 DNA reads TGTGCCAGCAGTATAAGCGGGGGACCCACAGATACGCAGTATTTT.

This chain connects TRBV7-3 to TRBJ2-3; maybe TRBD1 (6 bases). Per germline, CDR1 SGHTA and CDR2 FQGTGA. The CDR3 is 15 amino acids. Trimming took 2 bases from V and 5 from J, leaving 14 bases between them. Here the CDR3 DNA reads TGTGCCAGCAGCTTACGAGGGAGCAGGGGAGATACGCAGTATTTT. Residues: CASSLRGSRGDTQYF.

The chain uses TRBV6-1 and TRBJ1-5; D might be TRBD1 (5 bases). V lost 8 bases and J 9 bases, leaving 14 bases between the germline ends. CDR1 is MNHNS and CDR2 is SASEGT in the germline V gene. The CDR3 has 12 residues. CDR3: CASGLGAGPQHF. CDR3 DNA sequence: TGTGCCAGCGGGTTAGGGGCAGGGCCCCAGCATTTT.

This chain joins TRBV2 and TRBJ2-1; 8 bases are a match to TRBD2. CDR3 size: 13 residues. The J segment lost 0 bases and the V segment lost 9 bases, leaving 1 base of the junction unmatched. Per germline, CDR1 SNHLY and CDR2 FYNNEI. This chain's CDR3 is CARSGSSYNEQFF. The CDR3 DNA is TGTGCCAGAAGCGGGAGCTCCTACAATGAGCAGTTCTTC. Together with reference TRBV2 and TRBJ2-1, the CDR3 gives the full variable domain: EPEVTQTPSHQVTQMGQEVILRCVPISNHLYFYWYRQILGQKVEFLVSFYNNEISEKSEIFDDQFSVERPDGSNFTLKIRSTKLEDSAMYFCARSGSSYNEQFFGPGTRLTVL.

The chain combines TRBV5-1 with TRBJ2-1; TRBD2 matches 9 bases. With 0 bases clipped from V and 14 bases from J, the junction kept 0 bases outside the gene matches. This CDR3 is 11 amino acids long. The V gene's germline CDR1 is SGHRS and CDR2 YFSETQ. CDR3 in amino acids: CASSLASGKFF. The CDR3 coding sequence is TGCGCCAGCAGCTTGGCTAGCGGGAAGTTCTTC.

J is TRBJ2-7 and V is TRBV30; D gene ambiguous. V was cut by 4 bases and J by 3 bases, with 10 bases left in between. CDR1 is GTSNPN and CDR2 is SVGIG in the germline V gene (reference sequence). The CDR3 totals 12 residues. CDR3 residues: CAWKDDVYEQYF. In DNA, the CDR3 is TGTGCCTGGAAGGATGATGTCTACGAGCAGTACTTC.

The chain joins TRBV28 to TRBJ1-1; 11 positions agree with TRBD1. The CDR3 extends over 14 amino acids. The ends lost 4 bases at V and 4 bases at J; junction bases unmatched: 2. Germline V gene data show CDR1 as MDHEN and CDR2 as SYDVKM. The CDR3 is CASSSGTGGTEAFF. The CDR3, as DNA: TGTGCCAGCAGTTCCGGGACAGGGGGCACTGAAGCTTTCTTT. The variable domain in full, completed from reference TRBV28 and TRBJ1-1, reads DVKVTQSSRYLVKRTGEKVFLECVQDMDHENMFWYRQDPGLGLRLIYFSYDVKMKEKGDIPEGYSVSREKKERFSLILESASTNQTSMYLCASSSGTGGTEAFFGQGTRLTVV.

V usage is TRBV19 and J usage is TRBJ2-5, with TRBD2 matching over 10 bases. Losses at the gene ends were 5 bases for V and 3 bases for J; bases not matched to a gene: 6. The CDR3 contains 15 residues. Germline V gene data show CDR1 as LNHDA and CDR2 as SQIVND (reference sequence). CDR3 nucleotides: TGTGCCAGTAGTTCGGCTAGCGGGGGAAAAGAGACCCAGTACTTC. Its protein product is CASSSASGGKETQYF.

This chain links TRBV6-4 with TRBJ1-6; TRBD1 agrees at 8 bases. This CDR3 contains 15 residues. Germline V gene sequence: CDR1 MRHNA, CDR2 SNTAGT. V lost 6 bases and J lost 5; bases outside the gene matches: 6. Here the CDR3 DNA reads TGTGCCAGCAGCGATGACAGGGGTAATAATTCACCCCTCCACTTT. Residues: CASSDDRGNNSPLHF.

V is TRBV7-8 and J is TRBJ2-5, with TRBD2 identical over 7 bases. This CDR3 region has 14 residues. Trimming at V came to 5 bases and at J to 5 bases, leaving 8 bases not matched to a gene. Germline loops: CDR1 SGHVS, CDR2 FQNEAQ. The CDR3 DNA follows: TGTGCCAGCAGCGCTACTAGCGCGGGGGAGACCCAGTACTTC. Protein sequence: CASSATSAGETQYF. Full variable domain (missing parts from reference TRBV7-8 and TRBJ2-5): GAGVSQSPRYKVAKRGQDVALRCDPISGHVSLFWYQQALGQGPEFLTYFQNEAQLDKSGLPSDRFFAERPEGSVSTLKIQRTQQEDSAVYLCASSATSAGETQYFGPGTRLLVL.

The rearrangement joins TRBV27 to TRBJ1-2; the D is unclear. Germline CDR1 reads MNHEY; CDR2 reads SMNVEV (reference sequence). This CDR3 spans 13 amino acids. Trimming removed 2 bases from V and 4 bases from J, with 8 bases in between. CDR3 protein: CASSLRFSYGYTF. The CDR3 nucleotides are TGTGCCAGCAGTTTAAGATTTTCCTATGGCTACACCTTC.

This clone has a single count. The chain employs TRBV6-1 and TRBJ1-3; D is uncertain. Per germline, CDR1 MNHNS and CDR2 SASEGT. The ends were cut back, 2 bases at V and 1 base at J, with 9 bases in the middle. There are 15 residues in the CDR3. CDR3: CASSERFLSGNTIYF. In DNA form, the CDR3 reads TGTGCCAGCAGTGAAAGGTTTTTATCTGGAAACACCATATATTTT.

The chain joins TRBV29-1 to TRBJ1-2, with TRBD1 matching over 9 bases. This CDR3 has 12 amino acids. Germline-derived CDR1 and CDR2 are SQVTM and ANQGSEA. The ends lost 7 bases at V and 6 bases at J; junction bases unmatched: 6. CDR3 nucleotide sequence: TGCAGCGCCGCGGGACAGGGCGATGGCTACACCTTC. This sequence encodes CSAAGQGDGYTF.

The CDR3 nucleotides read TGTGCCTGGAGCCCCCCGAGAGCTTACGGCAATCAGCCCCAGCATTTT. It encodes CAWSPPRAYGNQPQHF. The rearrangement uses TRBV30 and TRBJ1-5; no firm D call. Germline CDR1 is GTSNPN and CDR2 is SVGIG (reference sequence). V was clipped by 3 bases and J by 2 bases, with 17 bases between them. The CDR3 spans 16 residues.

This rearrangement joins TRBV6-5 to TRBJ1-6; D uncertain. In germline, CDR1 is MNHEY, CDR2 SVGAGI. V was trimmed by 0 bases and J by 7 bases, leaving 10 bases between them. CDR3 length equals 15 residues. The CDR3 here is CASSYSPLGNSPLHF. DNA of the CDR3: TGTGCCAGCAGTTACTCACCCCTCGGAAATTCACCCCTCCACTTT.

To note about this clone: The conserved closing phenylalanine or tryptophan is absent in this CDR3, likely reflecting a read error. The DNA is left out, because the CDR3 cannot be placed on it with certainty; the CDR3 is given as TCRdb lists it. The rearrangement joins TRBV5-4 to TRBJ1-2. Germline V CDR1 and CDR2: SGHNT, YYREEE (reference sequence). The CDR3 totals 9 residues, both ends included. Here the CDR3 reads CASSLVKVG.

This chain joins TRBV5-1 and TRBJ2-7; D is unresolved. The CDR3 runs to 12 residues. Germline CDR1 reads SGHRS; CDR2 reads YFSETQ. V was shortened by 1 base and J by 5 bases, with 7 bases between the two germline ends. In DNA, the CDR3 is TGCGCCAGCAGCTTGAATCGAAACGAGCAGTACTTC. This sequence encodes CASSLNRNEQYF. Supplemented by reference TRBV5-1 and TRBJ2-7, the full variable domain reads KAGVTQTPRYLIKTRGQQVTLSCSPISGHRSVSWYQQTPGQGLQFLFEYFSETQRNKGNFPGRFSGRQFSNSRSEMNVSTLELGDSALYLCASSLNRNEQYFGPGTRLTVT.

This chain links TRBV11-3 with TRBJ2-1; 8 bases line up with TRBD2. Germline lookup yields CDR1 SGHNT and CDR2 YENEEA. Trimming took 0 bases from V and 6 from J; bases not matched to a gene: 4. This CDR3 is 15 amino acids long. The CDR3 DNA follows: TGTGCCAGCAGCTTAGACGGGAGGGTGAGCAATGAGCAGTTCTTC. This codes for CASSLDGRVSNEQFF.

A word on this clone: The junction does not match germline at one end; this may be a read error. The CDR3 reads CASSLGGSGTNTQYF. DNA for the CDR3: TGTGCTAGCAGCTTAGGAGGGTCCGGGACCAATACGCAGTATTTT. V usage is TRBV7-7 and J usage is TRBJ2-3, with a weak D call TRBD2 (6 bases). There are 15 residues in the CDR3. Germline values: CDR1 SSHAT, CDR2 FNYEAQ (reference sequence).

The genes are TRBV7-8 and TRBJ2-2, with D possibly TRBD1 on 6 matching bases. Looked up from germline, CDR1 is SGHVS and CDR2 is FQNEAQ. The CDR3 has 17 residues. Trimming cost V 6 bases and J 6 bases, with 23 bases left between them. The CDR3 DNA reads as TGTGCCAGCAGACAAGGGCAAAGGGGGAGCCTGCCCGGGGAGCTGTTTTTT. Translated: CASRQGQRGSLPGELFF. The full variable domain, with the rest looked up from reference TRBV7-8 and TRBJ2-2, is GAGVSQSPRYKVAKRGQDVALRCDPISGHVSLFWYQQALGQGPEFLTYFQNEAQLDKSGLPSDRFFAERPEGSVSTLKIQRTQQEDSAVYLCASRQGQRGSLPGELFFGEGSRLTVL.

The table lists this clone with a count of one. This rearrangement joins TRBV6-5 to TRBJ2-7, with D possibly TRBD2 on 5 matching bases. V gave up 7 bases and J gave up 2 bases, with 12 bases separating them. The V gene's germline CDR1 is MNHEY and CDR2 SVGAGI. The CDR3 length is 13 residues. Written as DNA, the CDR3 is TGTGCCAGCACCCCACTAGATACCTACGAGCAGTACTTC. Protein sequence: CASTPLDTYEQYF.